The rows below give T cell receptor beta chains drawn from one sample of a study of shared clonotypes between healthy human individuals. The protocol was immunoSEQ multiplex PCR, while the TCRdb copy is restricted to in-frame clones and leaves out a portion. Among 2 million to 2.5 million clones listed, roughly 95% were seen once. The sequenced sample consisted of naive CD8+ T cells sorted from blood. The receptor set was obtained from a man aged 18 to 29 in good health. Both conserved end residues are part of each CDR3. Fields, in order: J gene, clone size, V gene, D gene, CDR3 DNA, CDR3 protein. The D gene is left open where the match is weak. A clone size is listed for some rows: how often the clone was seen (once, few, many), or a class if it is expanded.

TRBJ2-3	-	TRBV5-4	TRBD2	TGTGCCAGCAGCTTGTGGGAGCGGGGGGTCACAGATACGCAGTATTTT	CASSLWERGVTDTQYF
TRBJ2-7	-	TRBV6-6	TRBD2	TGTGCCAGCAGTTACTCTAGCGGGGGCCTCATCTACGAGCAGTACTTC	CASSYSSGGLIYEQYF
TRBJ2-7	-	TRBV2	-	TGTGCCAGCAGTGATTCCCAGGACTACAAACCCTACGAGCAGTACTTC	CASSDSQDYKPYEQYF
TRBJ2-2	-	TRBV10-2	TRBD2	TGCGCCAGCAGGGGGCCCAATCCTAGCGGGAGGGCCAGGGGCGGGGAGCTGTTTTTT	CASRGPNPSGRARGGELFF
TRBJ2-7	-	TRBV6-5	TRBD2	TGTGCCAGCAGTTACTCGGCTAGCGGGGCTTACGAGCAGTACTTC	CASSYSASGAYEQYF
TRBJ2-1	-	TRBV9	TRBD2	TGTGCCAGCAGCGTAGGCGGGAGGGCCTTTGAGCAGTTCTTC	CASSVGGRAFEQFF
TRBJ2-1	-	TRBV7-9	-	TGTGCCAGCAGCTTACAGGGCGGAGGGCCCTACAATGAGCAGTTCTTC	CASSLQGGGPYNEQFF
TRBJ2-7	-	TRBV7-8	TRBD1	TGTGCCAGCAGCAGCGGGACAGGGGTTCACGAGCAGTACTTC	CASSSGTGVHEQYF
TRBJ2-7	-	TRBV29-1	-	TGCAGCGTTGATGCCGGCTACGAGCAGTACTTC	CSVDAGYEQYF
TRBJ2-7	once	TRBV5-1	TRBD1	TGCGCCAGCAGCTGGGACAGTTACGAGCAGTACTTC	CASSWDSYEQYF
TRBJ2-5	-	TRBV6-5	TRBD1	TGTGCCAGCAGCTCGACAGGGTCCCAAGAGACCCAGTACTTC	CASSSTGSQETQYF
TRBJ2-5	once	TRBV28	-	TGTGCCAGCAGCCTCAGGAACCAAGAGACCCAGTACTTC	CASSLRNQETQYF
TRBJ2-7	-	TRBV19	TRBD2	TGTGCCAGTAGTACCGTGACTAGCGGGAGTAGGTACGAGCAGTACTTC	CASSTVTSGSRYEQYF
TRBJ2-1	-	TRBV4-1	-	TGCGCCAGCAGCCTCCCTACGGGCGGCAGCGGGCATGAGCAGTTCTTC	CASSLPTGGSGHEQFF
TRBJ1-1	-	TRBV28	TRBD1	TGTGCCAGCCATTTTGGACAGGGGTTCACTGAAGCTTTCTTT	CASHFGQGFTEAFF
TRBJ2-1	-	TRBV5-6	-	TGTGCCAGCAGCCGGACAAGAAAAGAGCCCTACAATGAGCAGTTCTTC	CASSRTRKEPYNEQFF
TRBJ2-2	-	TRBV10-3	TRBD2	TGTGCCGCGACGGGGGGTTCCGGGGAGCTGTTTTTT	CAATGGSGELFF
TRBJ2-4	-	TRBV7-6	TRBD2	TGTGCCAGCAGTGAAGGGGAGTTTAGCGGGGATCTAAACATTCAGTACTTC	CASSEGEFSGDLNIQYF
TRBJ1-5	once	TRBV27	-	TGTGCCAGCAGTTTAAATGCCCGTGAACAGCCCCAGCATTTT	CASSLNAREQPQHF
TRBJ2-3	-	TRBV27	-	TGTGCCAGCAGTTCCCTTCCAGATACGCAGTATTTT	CASSSLPDTQYF
TRBJ1-4	-	TRBV7-9	-	TGTGCCAGCAGCTTAGATGACGGGGCAACTAATGAAAAACTGTTTTTT	CASSLDDGATNEKLFF
TRBJ1-5	-	TRBV25-1	TRBD1	TGTGCCAGCAAACAGGGGAATCAGCCCCAGCATTTT	CASKQGNQPQHF
TRBJ2-7	-	TRBV7-2	-	TGTGCCAGCAGCTTGGACTACCCCTACGAGCAGTACTTC	CASSLDYPYEQYF
TRBJ2-1	-	TRBV19	-	TGTGCCAGTAGACACAGAGGTGGGTCTGAGCAGTTCTTC	CASRHRGGSEQFF
TRBJ2-7	-	TRBV4-1	TRBD1	TGCGCCAGCAGCCAAGATGAGGTAGGGGGCTTGTACGAGCAGTACTTC	CASSQDEVGGLYEQYF
TRBJ2-5	-	TRBV5-6	-	TGTGCCAGCGGAGCCCCTCACACTGAGTCCCAAGAGACCCAGTACTTC	CASGAPHTESQETQYF
TRBJ1-5	-	TRBV6-5	TRBD1	TGTGCCAGCAGAGGGACAGTTAATCAGCCCCAGCATTTT	CASRGTVNQPQHF
TRBJ2-7	-	TRBV6-5	-	TGTGCCAGCAGTTACTCGGTAGGGGGGATACTATACGAGCAGTACTTC	CASSYSVGGILYEQYF
TRBJ2-7	-	TRBV4-1	TRBD1	TGCGCCAGCAGCCAAGATGGGACAGGGAGCTCCTACGAGCAGTACTTC	CASSQDGTGSSYEQYF
TRBJ2-3	-	TRBV6-6	TRBD1	TGTGCCAGCAGCCCACGACAGGGCCCTGCAGATACGCAGTATTTT	CASSPRQGPADTQYF
TRBJ1-5	-	TRBV19	-	TGTGCCAGTAGTTCCTTGGGCCGGTGGCCCCAGCATTTT	CASSSLGRWPQHF
TRBJ1-2	-	TRBV19	-	TGTGCCAGTAGTATGGCCTTAAACTATGGCTACACCTTC	CASSMALNYGYTF
TRBJ2-5	-	TRBV30	TRBD1	TGTGCCTGGACTACGGACAGGGGGCCGATGGCCCAGTACTTC	CAWTTDRGPMAQYF
TRBJ2-7	-	TRBV7-6	-	TGTGCCAGCAGCCCGGACGGGCCCTCCTACGAGCAGTACTTC	CASSPDGPSYEQYF
TRBJ2-1	-	TRBV6-6	TRBD2	TGTGCCAGCAGTTCGACTAGCGGGGGGGGCAATGAGCAGTTCTTC	CASSSTSGGGNEQFF
TRBJ2-7	-	TRBV4-2	-	TGTGCCAGCAGCCCAGGGCCCGGGCCGAGCTACGAGCAGTACTTC	CASSPGPGPSYEQYF
TRBJ2-2	-	TRBV27	-	TGTGCCAGCAGTCTTGGGCGAGGCGGGGAGCTGTTTTTT	CASSLGRGGELFF
TRBJ2-3	-	TRBV10-1	-	TGCGCCAGCAGTGGAAAGGGAACCACAGATACGCAGTATTTT	CASSGKGTTDTQYF
TRBJ2-1	-	TRBV27	TRBD1	TGTGCCAGCACAGGGGGCACCAACTACAATGAGCAGTTCTTC	CASTGGTNYNEQFF
TRBJ1-5	few	TRBV4-1	-	TGCGCCAGCAGCCAAGCCCTGGGGCAGCCCCAGCATTTT	CASSQALGQPQHF
TRBJ1-5	-	TRBV27	-	TGTGCCAGCAGTTTGGTAGGAGGTAATCAGCCCCAGCATTTT	CASSLVGGNQPQHF
TRBJ2-3	-	TRBV9	-	TGTGCCAGCAGCCTGGGGGGGCCCAGCACAGATACGCAGTATTTT	CASSLGGPSTDTQYF
TRBJ2-7	-	TRBV6-5	-	TGTGCCAGCAGTCAACTAGGGACGTACGAGCAGTACTTC	CASSQLGTYEQYF
TRBJ2-7	-	TRBV13	TRBD1	TGTGCCAGCAGCCCGGACAGGGATTTCTACGAGCAGTACTTC	CASSPDRDFYEQYF
TRBJ2-2	once	TRBV29-1	-	TGCAGCGTTGTAGGGGCCGGGGAGCTGTTTTTT	CSVVGAGELFF
TRBJ1-1	-	TRBV29-1	-	TGCAGCGTTGAGGTCCTGGATAACATGAACACTGAAGCTTTCTTT	CSVEVLDNMNTEAFF